These 8 T cell receptor beta chains were sequenced from one sample in a study of T cells after yellow fever vaccination. Via MiXCR, TCRdb re-called the 5' RACE reads, giving one row per CDR3 protein. The top ten clones hold approximately 16% of a sample with 300,000 to 450,000 distinct CDR3 sequences, more than 5.5% of them seen once. The source was PBMCs, collected 5 days after the yellow fever booster vaccination. The source is a man aged 25-40 years who received the YFV17D yellow fever vaccine.

The rearrangement joins TRBV7-2 to TRBJ1-2; a possible D gene is TRBD1 (6 bases). V was cut by 6 bases and J by 10 bases, with 15 bases left in between. The CDR3 runs 12 residues. The germline V gene has CDR1 SGHTA and CDR2 FQGNSA. The CDR3 reads CASSLQGPAYTF. The CDR3 DNA reads TGTGCCAGCAGTCTACAGGGTCCCGCCTACACCTTC. Combining the CDR3 with reference TRBV7-2 and TRBJ1-2 gives the whole variable domain GAGVSQSPSNKVTEKGKDVELRCDPISGHTALYWYRQSLGQGLEFLIYFQGNSAPDKSGLPSDRFSAERTGGSVSTLTIQRTQQEDSAVYLCASSLQGPAYTFGSGTRLTVV.

This clonotype was counted only a few times. The chain has TRBV7-9 and TRBJ2-1; D may be TRBD1 (6 bases). Trimming left V 3 bases short and J 4 bases short, with 16 bases between. Germline CDR1 SEHNR, CDR2 FQNEAQ (reference sequence). This CDR3 contains 16 residues. The CDR3: CASSFPTGGLYNEQFF. The CDR3 DNA reads TGTGCCAGCAGCTTCCCGACAGGAGGCCTTTACAATGAGCAGTTCTTC.

This clonotype was found many times. The gene calls are TRBV27 and TRBJ1-1, with D maybe TRBD1 (5 bases). CDR1 MNHEY and CDR2 SMNVEV come from the germline V gene (reference sequence). This CDR3 is 15 amino acids long. V lost 8 bases and J 4 bases, leaving 20 bases between the germline ends. This CDR3 is CASGGAGKGATEAFF. CDR3 nucleotide sequence: TGTGCCAGCGGTGGGGCAGGGAAGGGAGCCACTGAAGCTTTCTTT.

This clonotype was counted at least ten times. J is TRBJ2-5 and V is TRBV6-5, with D possibly being TRBD1 (6 bases). V was clipped by 0 bases and J by 5 bases, with 10 bases between them. This CDR3 is built from 14 residues. Looked up from germline, CDR1 is MNHEY and CDR2 is SVGAGI. CDR3 sequence (DNA): TGTGCCAGCAGTTACTCATCAGGGGAGGAGACCCAGTACTTC. Its translation is CASSYSSGEETQYF.

The chain joins TRBV29-1 to TRBJ1-2, with D tentatively TRBD1 (5 bases). Trimming removed 7 bases at V and 7 bases at J, with 13 bases between. The CDR3 is 11 residues long. Germline loops: CDR1 SQVTM, CDR2 ANQGSEA. The CDR3: CSGFWGGGYTF. The DNA of the CDR3 is TGCAGCGGGTTCTGGGGCGGTGGCTACACCTTC. Filled out from reference TRBV29-1 and TRBJ1-2, the complete variable domain reads SAVISQKPSRDICQRGTSLTIQCQVDSQVTMMFWYRQQPGQSLTLIATANQGSEATYESGFVIDKFPISRPNLTFSTLTVSNMSPEDSSIYLCSGFWGGGYTFGSGTRLTVV.

The gene calls are TRBV28 and TRBJ2-7; D gene ambiguous. The V end was cut by 7 bases, the J end by 3 bases, with 10 bases between. The germline gives CDR1 MDHEN, CDR2 SYDVKM. The CDR3 loop spans 12 amino acids. The CDR3 loop reads CASKAWNYEQYF. The CDR3 nucleotides read TGTGCCAGCAAGGCCTGGAACTACGAGCAGTACTTC.

This clonotype was counted a few times. The rearrangement joins TRBV20-1 to TRBJ1-6, with a weak D call TRBD1 (5 bases). Trimming stripped 3 bases from V and 9 bases from J, with 12 bases between. CDR1 is DFQATT, CDR2 SNEGSKA, per germline (reference sequence). The CDR3 totals 13 residues. DNA for the CDR3: TGCAGTGCTAGCCAGGGAACAACTTCACCCCTCCACTTT. Translated, it gives CSASQGTTSPLHF.

The chain uses TRBV29-1 and TRBJ2-5; D gene uncertain. The V gene lost 6 bases and the J gene lost 3 bases, with 11 bases spanning the gap. The CDR3 is 12 residues long. Germline V CDR1 and CDR2: SQVTM, ANQGSEA. This CDR3 is CSVGGGEETQYF. CDR3 in DNA: TGCAGCGTGGGTGGTGGTGAAGAGACCCAGTACTTC.